This TCR beta chain was captured by sequencing in a study of spatial heterogeneity in lung cancer. Study background: Patients with untreated early-stage non-small cell lung cancer, numbering 72, were the donors.

Documented time point: blood at routine non-recurrence follow-up after resection. V shed 1 base and J shed 0 bases, with 18 bases lying between them. Germline V CDR1 and CDR2: SGHVS, FQNEAQ. This CDR3 comprises 18 residues. TCRdb recomputed calls from the 5' RACE reads with MiXCR, one row per CDR3 protein. Among roughly 38,000 distinct CDR3 sequences, 8% to 11% were seen once, and the ten largest hold 17%. This sequence originates from a female donor with early-stage non-small cell lung cancer. Sample: PBMCs, taken at follow-up. V and J are TRBV7-8 and TRBJ1-1, with unresolved D. The CDR3: CASSLVISVGKLNTEAFF. For the CDR3, the DNA is TGTGCCAGCAGCTTAGTTATTAGTGTGGGCAAGCTGAACACTGAAGCTTTCTTT.